The subject of this entry is one T cell receptor (beta chain). This clone came up many times. Its target antigen remains unknown. No qualities accompany the bases; no much larger clone lies one base away. The germline V gene supplies CDR1 ENHRY and CDR2 SYGVKD. The CDR3 holds 14 amino acids from the cysteine to the phenylalanine. Only the CDR3 region is kept as DNA, spanning 42 bases read in frame from base 1. Trimming removed 10 bases from V and 0 bases from J, leaving 15 bases between the germline ends. This specimen belongs to a study of blood T cell repertoires in COVID-19 (dated by TCRdb to the early 2020s). Regarding the complete study: The collaborator samples originated in the United States, Italy and Spain and spanned the acute and convalescent phases of COVID-19. The repertoires were made available in a free public database intended to serve as a resource for research on the immune response to SARS-CoV-2. Subjects who had been exposed to COVID-19, were actively infected with it, or had recovered from it provided the deeply sampled blood TCRbeta repertoires that made up the dataset. Samples were obtained from the ongoing ImmuneRACE study (first 160 participants) and from about 1,300 subjects provided by 6 global collaborators. A de-identified subject ID, COVID-19 status, age in years and sex were almost always included in the sample metadata. The prospective study material was composed of cDNA or gDNA derived from T cells, B-cell-depleted T cells, or PBMCs. HLA class I and class II types, where available, came from metadata supplied by the sample provider rather than from assay-based typing. The paper as a whole reports these results and caveats: The amount of clinical and demographic metadata varied by source and participant and was provided uncurated.

The collaborating institutions used their own protocols to collect whole blood in K2EDTA tubes. For TCRbeta analysis, collaborator samples were shipped as frozen whole blood, as isolated PBMCs, or as DNA extracted from either sample type. TCRbeta CDR3 regions were amplified from genomic DNA by means of the immunoSEQ Assay, a bias-controlled multiplex PCR. The authors' pipeline ran thus. The number of nucleated cells in each sample was estimated by amplification of reference gene primers within the assay. To quantify the absolute abundance of each unique TCRbeta CDR3 rearrangement, sequence reads were collapsed and filtered. For each sample, productive Simpson clonality was calculated by taking the square root of Simpson's diversity index across productive rearrangements. TCRdb took this table from immuneACCESS and kept in-frame rearrangements with V and J called. Such tables lack part of the clones; where checked against another copy, unresolved V genes explain under half of the gap, and the rest is unexplained. V and J calls and clone size are those listed in that table; D and trimming were worked out from the DNA. The sample table contains about 190,000 clones; only one count was recorded for more than 85% of them. Approximately 1% of the sample is in the top ten clones.

This TCR was recovered from a man in his thirties or forties with acute or convalescent COVID-19. The chain is made from TRBV10-3 and TRBJ1-1, and the D gene may be TRBD1, 5 bases matching. Sequencing was performed on peripheral blood. The CDR3 sequence is CATQAGGVNTEAFF. The bases read TGTGCCACACAGGCGGGGGGGGTGAACACTGAAGCTTTCTTT.